These T cell receptor beta chains were read from a single sample in a study of CD8 T cells in Susac syndrome. TCRdb reprocessed the immunoSEQ multiplex PCR reads with MiXCR, giving one entry per CDR3 protein. The table shows roughly 200,000 distinct CDR3 sequences, with 95% occurring only once. The sequenced material came from CD4+ T cells from PBMCs. These receptors all stem from a human donor with multiple sclerosis. Both conserved end residues are part of each CDR3. Fields, in order: J gene, clone size, D gene, V gene, CDR3 protein, CDR3 DNA. D genes are given only for firm matches. Not every row has a clone size; where given, it reads once, few, many or a size class.

J gene: TRBJ1-2; clone size: .; D gene: TRBD1; V gene: TRBV6-4; CDR3 protein: CASRAAGTGGGYTF; CDR3 DNA: TGTGCCAGCAGGGCCGCCGGGACAGGGGGCGGCTACACCTTC
J gene: TRBJ2-3; clone size: .; D gene: .; V gene: TRBV7-2; CDR3 protein: CASGSVDTQYF; CDR3 DNA: TGTGCCAGCGGTTCGGTTGATACGCAGTATTTT
J gene: TRBJ1-2; clone size: .; D gene: .; V gene: TRBV28; CDR3 protein: CASSLSRVNYGYTF; CDR3 DNA: TGTGCCAGCAGTTTATCCAGGGTTAACTATGGCTACACCTTC
J gene: TRBJ1-1; clone size: .; D gene: .; V gene: TRBV13; CDR3 protein: CASSFTLIKAFF; CDR3 DNA: TGTGCCAGCAGCTTCACGTTGATCAAAGCTTTCTTT
J gene: TRBJ1-2; clone size: .; D gene: .; V gene: TRBV4-2; CDR3 protein: CASSRASGDYGYTF; CDR3 DNA: TGTGCCAGCAGCCGAGCTTCCGGGGACTATGGCTACACCTTC
J gene: TRBJ2-3; clone size: .; D gene: .; V gene: TRBV2; CDR3 protein: CASQRLPDTQYF; CDR3 DNA: TGTGCCAGCCAACGCCTCCCAGATACGCAGTATTTT
J gene: TRBJ1-2; clone size: few; D gene: .; V gene: TRBV20-1; CDR3 protein: CSARQGYGYTF; CDR3 DNA: TGCAGTGCTAGACAGGGTTATGGCTACACCTTC
J gene: TRBJ1-1; clone size: .; D gene: .; V gene: TRBV2; CDR3 protein: CASRGTGTGTEAFF; CDR3 DNA: TGTGCCAGCAGAGGAACAGGCACGGGGACTGAAGCTTTCTTT
J gene: TRBJ2-1; clone size: .; D gene: TRBD1; V gene: TRBV24-1; CDR3 protein: CATSDLPGQGYNEQFF; CDR3 DNA: TGTGCCACCAGTGATTTGCCGGGACAGGGGTACAATGAGCAGTTCTTC
J gene: TRBJ2-5; clone size: .; D gene: TRBD2; V gene: TRBV10-2; CDR3 protein: CASRGLAGEETQYF; CDR3 DNA: TGCGCCAGCAGGGGACTAGCGGGGGAAGAGACCCAGTACTTC
J gene: TRBJ1-2; clone size: .; D gene: .; V gene: TRBV18; CDR3 protein: CASSPGGEVNYGYTF; CDR3 DNA: TGTGCCAGCTCACCAGGAGGGGAGGTAAACTATGGCTACACCTTC
J gene: TRBJ2-7; clone size: .; D gene: .; V gene: TRBV7-2; CDR3 protein: CASSSTGMSSYEQYF; CDR3 DNA: TGTGCCAGCAGCTCCACAGGAATGAGCTCCTACGAGCAGTACTTC
J gene: TRBJ1-5; clone size: .; D gene: .; V gene: TRBV12-5; CDR3 protein: CASAPGGNQPQHF; CDR3 DNA: TGTGCTAGTGCCCCGGGGGGCAATCAGCCCCAGCATTTT
J gene: TRBJ1-1; clone size: .; D gene: .; V gene: TRBV6-5; CDR3 protein: CATLDPAGTEAFF; CDR3 DNA: TGTGCCACTCTGGATCCGGCAGGCACTGAAGCTTTCTTT
J gene: TRBJ2-6; clone size: .; D gene: .; V gene: TRBV18; CDR3 protein: CASSPMWGPSPGANVLTF; CDR3 DNA: TGTGCCAGCTCCCCCATGTGGGGACCGTCCCCTGGGGCCAACGTCCTGACTTTC
J gene: TRBJ1-2; clone size: .; D gene: TRBD1; V gene: TRBV10-3; CDR3 protein: CAISESGTANYGYTF; CDR3 DNA: TGTGCCATCAGTGAGTCGGGGACAGCTAACTATGGCTACACCTTC
J gene: TRBJ1-5; clone size: .; D gene: .; V gene: TRBV18; CDR3 protein: CASSPGSGMGNQPQHF; CDR3 DNA: TGTGCCAGCTCCCCGGGGTCGGGGATGGGCAATCAGCCCCAGCATTTT
J gene: TRBJ2-1; clone size: .; D gene: .; V gene: TRBV12-3/TRBV12-4; CDR3 protein: CASRAGTSSNEQFF; CDR3 DNA: TGTGCCAGCAGGGCAGGGACCAGCTCCAATGAGCAGTTCTTC
J gene: TRBJ2-7; clone size: .; D gene: .; V gene: TRBV13; CDR3 protein: CASSSSKAYHEQYF; CDR3 DNA: TGTGCCAGCAGCTCCAGTAAAGCTTATCACGAGCAGTACTTC
J gene: TRBJ2-7; clone size: .; D gene: TRBD1; V gene: TRBV30; CDR3 protein: CAWSWGTGGGEQYF; CDR3 DNA: TGTGCCTGGAGTTGGGGGACAGGGGGCGGCGAGCAGTACTTC
J gene: TRBJ2-5; clone size: .; D gene: .; V gene: TRBV6-2/TRBV6-3; CDR3 protein: CASSYRPVGETQYF; CDR3 DNA: TGTGCCAGCAGTTACCGGCCAGTGGGGGAGACCCAGTACTTC
J gene: TRBJ1-1; clone size: .; D gene: .; V gene: TRBV4-3; CDR3 protein: CASSQDRDTEAFF; CDR3 DNA: TGCGCCAGCAGCCAAGATCGGGACACTGAAGCTTTCTTT
J gene: TRBJ1-5; clone size: .; D gene: .; V gene: TRBV11-2; CDR3 protein: CAPPREDGDNQPQHF; CDR3 DNA: TGTGCCCCCCCTAGGGAAGATGGTGACAATCAGCCCCAGCATTTT
J gene: TRBJ2-5; clone size: .; D gene: .; V gene: TRBV3-1; CDR3 protein: CASSQVRGAGETQYF; CDR3 DNA: TGTGCCAGCAGCCAAGTCCGGGGGGCCGGGGAGACCCAGTACTTC
J gene: TRBJ2-3; clone size: .; D gene: .; V gene: TRBV25-1; CDR3 protein: CASSGWDVDTQYF; CDR3 DNA: TGTGCCAGCAGTGGGTGGGACGTAGATACGCAGTATTTT
J gene: TRBJ1-1; clone size: .; D gene: TRBD1; V gene: TRBV4-1; CDR3 protein: CASSHGDRAFF; CDR3 DNA: TGCGCCAGCAGCCACGGGGACAGAGCTTTCTTT
J gene: TRBJ2-7; clone size: .; D gene: .; V gene: TRBV28; CDR3 protein: CASSRLFGSYEQYF; CDR3 DNA: TGTGCCAGCAGTCGCTTATTCGGCTCCTACGAGCAGTACTTC
J gene: TRBJ1-5; clone size: .; D gene: TRBD1; V gene: TRBV27; CDR3 protein: CATNDRGSNQPQHF; CDR3 DNA: TGTGCCACCAACGACAGGGGTAGCAATCAGCCCCAGCATTTT
J gene: TRBJ2-7; clone size: .; D gene: TRBD1; V gene: TRBV28; CDR3 protein: CASSSLDRVPYEQYF; CDR3 DNA: TGTGCCAGCAGTTCTTTGGACAGGGTCCCCTACGAGCAGTACTTC